The 21 T cell receptor beta chains listed next were all sequenced from one sample in a study of control samples from healthy donors and cancer patients. The method was immunoSEQ multiplex PCR; TCRdb's version includes in-frame clones alone and lacks a portion of them. The repertoire holds some 120,000 clones, with almost 95% as singletons. Specimen: PBMCs. These TCRs come from a man older than 75 with head and neck cancer.

The genes are TRBV19 and TRBJ2-1; no clear D. The CDR3 is 17 residues long. Germline assignment: CDR1 LNHDA and CDR2 SQIVND (reference sequence). V gave up 5 bases and J gave up 1 base, with 18 bases separating them. CDR3 protein: CASSPLVGSRSYNEQFF. Here the CDR3 DNA reads TGTGCCAGTAGTCCCTTGGTGGGTAGCAGATCCTACAATGAGCAGTTCTTC. Full variable domain (rest looked up from reference TRBV19 and TRBJ2-1): DGGITQSPKYLFRKEGQNVTLSCEQNLNHDAMYWYRQDPGQGLRLIYYSQIVNDFQKGDIAEGYSVSREKKESFPLTVTSAQKNPTAFYLCASSPLVGSRSYNEQFFGPGTRLTVL.

The V and J genes are TRBV7-8 and TRBJ2-1, with 10 bases fitting TRBD2. Germline V gives CDR1 SGHVS, CDR2 FQNEAQ. Unmatched junction bases numbered 6, after V lost 0 bases and J lost 7 bases. The CDR3 totals 16 residues. Here the CDR3 reads CASSLAGTSVRNEQFF. The CDR3 DNA reads TGTGCCAGCAGCTTAGCCGGGACTAGCGTGCGTAATGAGCAGTTCTTC.

The chain couples TRBV29-1 to TRBJ2-2; unclear D gene. V lost 6 bases to trimming and J lost 2 bases, with 4 bases between them. Germline-derived CDR1 and CDR2 are SQVTM and ANQGSEA. The CDR3 extends over 11 amino acids. The CDR3 region is CSVLNTGELFF. In DNA, the CDR3 is TGCAGCGTCCTCAACACCGGGGAGCTGTTTTTT.

This clone was detected once. In the same sample, other DNA sequences code for this CDR3. The V gene is TRBV18, the J gene TRBJ1-2; the match to TRBD1 covers 8 bases. The CDR3 spans 14 residues. Germline CDR1 reads KGHSH; CDR2 reads LQKENI. With V trimmed by 2 bases and J by 3 bases, 2 bases remained unmatched. CDR3 nucleotides: TGTGCCAGCTCACCAACGGGACAGGACTATGGCTACACCTTC. Amino acid sequence: CASSPTGQDYGYTF.

The V and J genes are TRBV7-2 and TRBJ2-7, with D tentatively TRBD1 or TRBD2 (5 bases each). This CDR3 is 13 amino acids long. CDR1 is SGHTA, CDR2 FQGNSA, per germline. The V and J ends lost 5 bases and 2 bases respectively, with 10 bases between them. The CDR3 DNA reads as TGTGCCAGCAGCACTAGACAGACCTACGAGCAGTACTTC. Its protein is CASSTRQTYEQYF.

The V gene is TRBV3-1 (or the pseudogene TRBV3-2), the J gene TRBJ1-1; 11 nucleotides line up with TRBD1. The V gene's germline CDR1 is LGHDT and CDR2 YNNKEL (reference sequence). V dropped 4 bases and J dropped 4; count of bases not matched to a gene: 2. This CDR3 region has 14 residues. CDR3 nucleotides: TGTGCCAGCAGCCCCGGGACAGGGGGCACTGAAGCTTTCTTT. Its protein product is CASSPGTGGTEAFF.

The gene calls are TRBV12-3 or TRBV12-4 and TRBJ1-2; D is undetermined. V lost 5 bases to trimming and J lost 8 bases, with 15 bases between them. CDR3 size: 13 residues. The CDR3 nucleotides read TGTGCCAGCAGTCCACCGGCCGGAGCCGGCTACACCTTC. Translating gives CASSPPAGAGYTF.

V usage is TRBV5-1 and J usage is TRBJ2-2, with D possibly TRBD1 on 5 matching bases. The length of the CDR3 is 16 residues. Trimming stripped 5 bases from V and 0 bases from J, with 14 bases between. Germline V lookup: CDR1 SGHRS, CDR2 YFSETQ. The CDR3 nucleotides are TGCGCCAGCAGTAGAGTAGACAGCGCGAACACCGGGGAGCTGTTTTTT. This gives the protein CASSRVDSANTGELFF.

The chain uses TRBV5-5 and TRBJ1-3; possible D gene TRBD1, 5 bases. The germline CDR1 and CDR2 sequences are SGHKS and YYEKEE (reference sequence). The CDR3 is 16 residues long. The V end was cut by 3 bases, the J end by 4 bases, with 17 bases between. The chain's CDR3 is CASSSSGRSGGNTIYF. In nucleotides, the CDR3 is TGTGCCAGCAGCTCCTCGGGGCGAAGTGGCGGAAACACCATATATTTT.

This clone appeared a few times. V gene TRBV9 combines with J gene TRBJ1-3; 7 bases are a match to TRBD1. The V gene's germline CDR1 is SGDLS and CDR2 YYNGEE. This CDR3 region has 17 residues. V was clipped by 0 bases and J by 2 bases; unmatched bases: 8. The CDR3 DNA is TGTGCCAGCAGCGTAGAGGGGGGAGACAGGGCTGGAAACACCATATATTTT. As protein: CASSVEGGDRAGNTIYF.

The chain is built from TRBV15 and TRBJ1-2, with TRBD1 matching over 11 bases. Germline V gives CDR1 LNHNV, CDR2 YYDKDF (reference sequence). Trimming at V came to 2 bases and at J to 2 bases, leaving 7 bases not matched to a gene. This CDR3 contains 17 residues. CDR3 bases: TGTGCCACCAGCAGAATAACCGGGACAGGGGGGAACTATGGCTACACCTTC. It translates to CATSRITGTGGNYGYTF.

The V call is TRBV18, the J call TRBJ2-3, with TRBD2 identical over 9 bases. V trimming: 0 bases; J trimming: 0 bases; junction bases outside the gene matches: 10. Germline CDR1 and CDR2: KGHSH and LQKENI. The CDR3 runs to 19 residues. The CDR3 here is CASSPPRLAGSSSTDTQYF. The CDR3 bases are TGTGCCAGCTCACCACCGAGGCTAGCGGGGAGTTCTAGCACAGATACGCAGTATTTT.

The gene calls are TRBV15 and TRBJ1-1; TRBD1 agrees at 7 bases. V was pared by 5 bases and J by 10 bases, with 13 bases of the junction left unmatched. The germline CDR1 and CDR2 sequences are LNHNV and YYDKDF (reference sequence). The CDR3 sequence is 14 residues long. The CDR3 loop reads CATSFERRGTAAFF. For the CDR3, the DNA is TGTGCCACCAGCTTTGAGCGCCGAGGGACAGCAGCTTTCTTT. The variable domain in full, with the rest retrieved from reference TRBV15 and TRBJ1-1, is DAMVIQNPRYQVTQFGKPVTLSCSQTLNHNVMYWYQQKSSQAPKLLFHYYDKDFNNEADTPDNFQSRRPNTSFCFLDIRSPGLGDTAMYLCATSFERRGTAAFFGQGTRLTVV.

The chain employs TRBV6-2 or TRBV6-3 and TRBJ1-2; tentatively, D is TRBD1 (5 bases). This CDR3 region has 12 residues. Germline-derived CDR1 and CDR2 are MNHEY and SVGEGT. Trimming took 0 bases from V and 9 from J, leaving 8 bases between them. The CDR3 coding sequence is TGTGCCAGCAGTTACTCAACGGGACGCTACACCTTC. The encoded protein is CASSYSTGRYTF.

The chain joins TRBV5-1 to TRBJ1-1; D is undetermined. Germline CDR1 SGHRS, CDR2 YFSETQ. V was clipped by 1 base and J by 5 bases, with 12 bases between them. This CDR3 is 14 amino acids long. The CDR3 sequence is CASSLYRGETEAFF. The CDR3 region has the DNA TGCGCCAGCAGCTTGTATCGGGGAGAAACTGAAGCTTTCTTT.

The chain couples TRBV7-9 to TRBJ2-7; TRBD1 aligns across 8 bases. With V trimmed by 5 bases and J by 4 bases, 7 bases remained unmatched. The germline CDR1 and CDR2 sequences are SEHNR and FQNEAQ (reference sequence). The length of the CDR3 is 14 residues. CDR3 sequence: CASSARTGTYEQYF. As DNA, the CDR3 is TGTGCCAGCAGCGCTAGGACAGGGACGTACGAGCAGTACTTC. The variable domain in full, completed from reference TRBV7-9 and TRBJ2-7, reads DTGVSQNPRHKITKRGQNVTFRCDPISEHNRLYWYRQTLGQGPEFLTYFQNEAQLEKSRLLSDRFSAERPKGSFSTLEIQRTEQGDSAMYLCASSARTGTYEQYFGPGTRLTVT.

V gene TRBV4-3 combines with J gene TRBJ2-4; D is tentatively TRBD1 or TRBD2 (6 bases each). The CDR3 is 16 residues long. Trimming removed 0 bases at V and 6 bases at J, with 15 bases between. Per germline, CDR1 LGHNA and CDR2 YSLEER. This chain's CDR3 is CASSQDKGRGGNIQYF. CDR3 DNA sequence: TGCGCCAGCAGCCAAGATAAGGGCAGGGGAGGAAACATTCAGTACTTC.

The chain carries TRBV5-4 and TRBJ2-5; 8 bases map to TRBD1. From germline, CDR1 is SGHNT and CDR2 YYREEE (reference sequence). CDR3 length: 15 residues. J lost 2 bases, V lost 0 bases, and 3 bases had no gene match. The CDR3 coding sequence is TGTGCCAGCAGCTTGGGCGGGACAGGACAAGAGACCCAGTACTTC. It codes for CASSLGGTGQETQYF.

The chain carries TRBV4-1 and TRBJ2-2; D is possibly TRBD2 (7 bases). Trimming removed 4 bases from V and 0 bases from J, with 12 bases in between. The length of the CDR3 is 16 residues. Germline CDR1 is MGHRA and CDR2 is YSYEKL. The CDR3 DNA sequence: TGCGCCAGCAGCCGGGGAGGGGGTCCGAACACCGGGGAGCTGTTTTTT. This encodes CASSRGGGPNTGELFF.

The rearrangement links TRBV7-9 to TRBJ2-7, with D tentatively TRBD1 or TRBD2 (5 bases each). The CDR3 extends over 15 amino acids. Trimming removed 5 bases from V and 0 bases from J, with 14 bases in between. CDR1 and CDR2 from the germline V gene are SEHNR and FQNEAQ (reference sequence). CDR3 sequence (DNA): TGTGCCAGCAGCCTCAGCCCAGGGAGCTCCTACGAGCAGTACTTC. This gives the protein CASSLSPGSSYEQYF.

This rearrangement joins TRBV30 to TRBJ2-6, with a tentative D call TRBD1 (6 bases). Germline V gene sequence: CDR1 GTSNPN, CDR2 SVGIG (reference sequence). CDR3 length: 17 residues. V was pared by 2 bases and J by 0 bases, with 14 bases between. The CDR3 DNA is TGTGCCTGGAGTTTGGGACACCTTAGCTCTGGGGCCAACGTCCTGACTTTC. Encoded protein: CAWSLGHLSSGANVLTF.